The rows below give T cell receptor beta chains drawn from one sample of a study of blood T cell repertoires in COVID-19. Clones were sequenced by immunoSEQ multiplex PCR, and TCRdb holds only the in-frame ones, with some missing. This sample has about 48,000 clones; roughly nine tenths occur once, and the top ten carry around 30%. What was sequenced was peripheral blood. The receptors were sampled from a woman of 80 years or more with acute or convalescent COVID-19. Both conserved end residues are part of each CDR3. A D gene is named only where the DNA matches it firmly. Clone size is stated in some rows and not others, as once, few, many or a class when expanded.

v_gene	abundance	d_gene	j_gene	CDR3nt	CDR3aa
TRBV29-1	once	TRBD1	TRBJ2-2	TGCAGCGCAGACAGGGAGTCGACCGGGGAGCTGTTTTTT	CSADRESTGELFF
TRBV29-1	-	-	TRBJ2-3	TGCAGCGTTGAAGGGGCAGGGCCAGATACGCAGTATTTT	CSVEGAGPDTQYF
TRBV2	few	TRBD1	TRBJ1-6	TGTGCCAGCAGATGGGACAGGGGAAGTTCACCCCTCCACTTT	CASRWDRGSSPLHF
TRBV3-1/TRBV3-2	-	-	TRBJ2-5	TGTGCCAGCAGCCAGCCTAGCTGGATGGAGACCCAGTACTTC	CASSQPSWMETQYF
TRBV5-1	-	TRBD1	TRBJ1-1	TGCGCCAGCAGCGTAAGACAGGGGGCTGAAGCTTTCTTT	CASSVRQGAEAFF
TRBV18	-	TRBD1	TRBJ1-2	TGTGCCTCGGCCCGGGACAGGGGAGACTATGGCTACACCTTC	CASARDRGDYGYTF
TRBV19	-	TRBD2	TRBJ2-5	TGTGCCAGTAGTTTAGGACTAGCGGGGATAGAGACCCAGTACTTC	CASSLGLAGIETQYF
TRBV20-1	-	-	TRBJ2-6	TGCAGTGCTAGTTCTAGTGGGGCCAACGTCCTGACTTTC	CSASSSGANVLTF
TRBV2	-	-	TRBJ1-2	TGTGCCAGCAGTGAATCAGGAGGAGGCTACACCTTC	CASSESGGGYTF
TRBV5-6	-	-	TRBJ2-5	TGTGCCAGCAGCTTGGTGCAGCGGCAAGAGACCCAGTACTTC	CASSLVQRQETQYF
TRBV7-9	-	-	TRBJ1-1	TGTGCCAGCCTAAGGGCAGGGATCAACACTGAAGCTTTCTTT	CASLRAGINTEAFF
TRBV18	-	TRBD1	TRBJ1-2	TGTGCCAGCTCACCACTCGGACAGGGGACTAACTATGGCTACACCTTC	CASSPLGQGTNYGYTF
TRBV5-1	-	TRBD1	TRBJ1-4	TGCGCCAGCAGCCCGGGACAGGGAAATGAAAAACTGTTTTTT	CASSPGQGNEKLFF
TRBV6-1	-	-	TRBJ1-4	TGTGCCAGCAGTGAAGTGTTGGACAGTAATGAAAAACTGTTTTTT	CASSEVLDSNEKLFF
TRBV3-1/TRBV3-2	few	-	TRBJ2-2	TGTGCCAGCAGCCAGAGGGGGTCCGGGGAGCTGTTTTTT	CASSQRGSGELFF
TRBV7-9	-	TRBD1	TRBJ1-1	TGTGCCAGCAGCTTCGGACTGACAGGGTCTGGCACTGAAGCTTTCTTT	CASSFGLTGSGTEAFF
TRBV11-2	large	-	TRBJ2-3	TGTGCCAGCAGCTTGGGCCAGGGGGGCCCCCAGGCAGATACGCAGTATTTT	CASSLGQGGPQADTQYF
TRBV14	-	TRBD2	TRBJ2-5	TGTGCCAGCAGCCATTGGGGACTAGCGGGAGGAGAGACCCAGTACTTC	CASSHWGLAGGETQYF
TRBV9	-	TRBD1	TRBJ2-1	TGTGCCAGCAGCCTCCGGACAGGGGGGCCGGATGAGCAGTTCTTC	CASSLRTGGPDEQFF
TRBV28	-	-	TRBJ2-5	TGTGCCAGCATCCCGTGGGGGCAGCAAGAGACCCAGTACTTC	CASIPWGQQETQYF
TRBV12-5	-	-	TRBJ2-2	TGTGCTAGTGGTTTGGCCGAGCCCACCGGGGAGCTGTTTTTT	CASGLAEPTGELFF
TRBV10-3	once	TRBD2	TRBJ2-1	TGTGCCATCAGTGAGGGCGGGGGGGGCCATGAGCAGTTCTTC	CAISEGGGGHEQFF
TRBV30	-	-	TRBJ1-6	TGTGCCTGGGCCCTACAGGGAATCAATTCACCCCTCCACTTT	CAWALQGINSPLHF
TRBV7-2	-	-	TRBJ2-5	TGTGCCAGCAGCTTCCAGGGGTCGGGAGAGACCCAGTACTTC	CASSFQGSGETQYF
TRBV5-1	-	-	TRBJ2-2	TGCGCCAGCACCTGGAGAGGGCACACCGGGGAGCTGTTTTTT	CASTWRGHTGELFF
TRBV7-2	few	TRBD1	TRBJ1-1	TGTGCCAGCAGCTTCGGACAGGGTTTGAACACTGAAGCTTTCTTT	CASSFGQGLNTEAFF
TRBV19	-	-	TRBJ2-3	TGTGCCAGTAGTATCGGACAGACTCTCACAGATACGCAGTATTTT	CASSIGQTLTDTQYF
TRBV19	-	TRBD2	TRBJ2-5	TGTGCCAGTAGTTCCACTAGCGCGGTCGCGACCCAGTACTTC	CASSSTSAVATQYF
TRBV2	-	TRBD1	TRBJ1-4	TGTGCCAGCAGTGAATTGCCACAGGGGAACGAAAAACTGTTTTTT	CASSELPQGNEKLFF
TRBV2	-	-	TRBJ2-5	TGTGCCAGCAGTGATTTGGGGGGACAAGAGACCCAGTACTTC	CASSDLGGQETQYF
TRBV7-9	-	-	TRBJ1-3	TGTGCCAGCCCGAACGGCGGGCCTGGAAACACCATATATTTT	CASPNGGPGNTIYF
TRBV4-2	-	-	TRBJ2-1	TGTGCCAGCAGCCTAGCCATGGCCGGACAGACAAACAATGAGCAGTTCTTC	CASSLAMAGQTNNEQFF
TRBV12-2	-	-	TRBJ1-1	TGTGCAAGTCGCCTTAGTAGGGACAGGGATAAGGCTTTCTTT	CASRLSRDRDKAFF
TRBV7-9	-	-	TRBJ1-6	TGTGCCAGCAGCTTAGGGGCAGGTCAAAATTCACCCCTCCACTTT	CASSLGAGQNSPLHF
TRBV30	once	-	TRBJ1-6	TGTGCCTGGAGTACAGGGTTATCCTATAATTCACCCCTCCACTTT	CAWSTGLSYNSPLHF
TRBV6-2/TRBV6-3	-	-	TRBJ2-3	TGTGCCAGCAGTCGGGTCATACGGACAGATACGCAGTATTTT	CASSRVIRTDTQYF
TRBV2	-	TRBD2	TRBJ2-1	TGTGCCAGCAGAGCTAGCGGGGGGGCGTCCTACAATGAGCAGTTCTTC	CASRASGGASYNEQFF
TRBV6-5	-	TRBD1	TRBJ1-4	TGTGCCAGCAATCGACAGGGACCTAATGAAAAACTGTTTTTT	CASNRQGPNEKLFF
TRBV5-1	-	-	TRBJ2-5	TGCGCCAGCAGCTTCCAACAGGGGGGGGAAGAGACCCAGTACTTC	CASSFQQGGEETQYF
TRBV10-3	-	-	TRBJ2-1	TGTGCCACCAGAACCCACGCGGAAGGGGCGCACGATGAGCAGTTCTTC	CATRTHAEGAHDEQFF